Following are 25 T cell receptor beta chains from one sample sequenced in a study of cytomegalovirus exposure and HLA in healthy donors. PCR employed 60 Vbeta and 13 Jbeta primers. TCRdb's table, derived via immunoSEQ multiplex PCR, lists solely in-frame clones and lacks some. The sample lists some 120,000 clones, over 60% occurring once. The sample was PBMCs. Source of these receptors: a young man in good health and CMV-seronegative.

The sample holds a few counts of this clone. The chain uses TRBV4-1 and TRBJ1-4; D remains ambiguous. The CDR3 has 13 residues. Germline CDR1 reads MGHRA; CDR2 reads YSYEKL. Trimming took 1 base from V and 5 from J, leaving 5 bases between them. The CDR3 DNA is TGCGCCAGCAGCCAAGTACTGAATGAAAAACTGTTTTTT. It codes for CASSQVLNEKLFF.

The V gene is TRBV7-3, the J gene TRBJ2-7, with TRBD2 identical over 8 bases. Germline CDR1 reads SGHTA; CDR2 reads FQGTGA. V shed 6 bases and J 5 bases; nucleotides not matched to a gene: 12. The CDR3 is 15 residues long. This chain's CDR3 is CASSPGGALRHEQYF. CDR3 sequence (DNA): TGTGCCAGCAGTCCCGGGGGGGCTCTCAGACACGAGCAGTACTTC.

The rearrangement joins TRBV7-9 to TRBJ1-2; the D gene is possibly TRBD1 (5 bases). Trimming cost V 4 bases and J 2 bases, with 11 bases left between them. Germline V gives CDR1 SEHNR, CDR2 FQNEAQ (reference sequence). The CDR3 covers 14 residues. CDR3 DNA: TGTGCCAGCAGCTCCCAGCAGGGCAACTATGGCTACACCTTC. It codes for CASSSQQGNYGYTF.

In DNA form, the CDR3 reads TGTGCCAGCAGTCGGACCGGGACACCTCAAGAGACCCAGTACTTC. This translates into CASSRTGTPQETQYF. V and J are TRBV6-5 and TRBJ2-5; tentatively, D is TRBD1 (6 bases). CDR3 length equals 15 residues. The V gene lost 5 bases and the J gene lost 2 bases, with 15 bases spanning the gap. Germline V gene sequence: CDR1 MNHEY, CDR2 SVGAGI.

The CDR3 here is CASSPSGSGPYEQYF. DNA for the CDR3: TGTGCCAGCAGCCCTAGCGGGAGTGGCCCCTACGAGCAGTACTTC. This chain uses TRBV9 with TRBJ2-7; 10 bases map to TRBD2. With 4 bases clipped from V and 2 bases from J, the junction kept 6 bases outside the gene matches. CDR1 and CDR2 (germline): SGDLS, YYNGEE. The CDR3 is 15 residues long.

The chain links TRBV5-5 to TRBJ2-7; 7 bases line up with TRBD1. Germline assignment: CDR1 SGHKS and CDR2 YYEKEE (reference sequence). The CDR3 sequence is 15 residues long. The J segment lost 5 bases and the V segment lost 0 bases, leaving 8 bases of the junction unmatched. The CDR3 reads CASSLDDRVGNEQYF. CDR3 DNA: TGTGCCAGCAGCTTGGATGACAGGGTAGGCAACGAGCAGTACTTC.

The chain employs TRBV28 and TRBJ2-3, with TRBD2 identical over 14 bases. This CDR3 is built from 16 residues. Germline CDR1 is MDHEN and CDR2 is SYDVKM. J lost 4 bases, V lost 2 bases, and 2 bases had no gene match. The CDR3 here is CASSLGLAGGADTQYF. DNA for the CDR3: TGTGCCAGCAGTTTAGGACTAGCGGGGGGCGCAGATACGCAGTATTTT.

V and J are TRBV12-5 and TRBJ1-1, with 7 bases identical to TRBD1. Trimming took 5 bases from V and 0 from J; bases not matched to a gene: 6. The CDR3 spans 15 residues. Germline V gene data show CDR1 as LGHNT and CDR2 as FRNRAP. CDR3 coding DNA: TGTGCTAGTGGTCGAGGGACAGAAATGAACACTGAAGCTTTCTTT. Protein product: CASGRGTEMNTEAFF.

The rearrangement links TRBV6-5 to TRBJ2-7; no definite D call. This CDR3 region has 14 residues. V was trimmed by 6 bases and J by 0 bases, leaving 12 bases between them. The germline CDR1 and CDR2 sequences are MNHEY and SVGAGI. Written as DNA, the CDR3 is TGTGCCAGCAGGCCCGGTTTTAGCTCCTACGAGCAGTACTTC. It codes for CASRPGFSSYEQYF.

DNA of the CDR3: TGTGCCAGTAGTATTAATGGGGGGAAAACTATGAACACTGAAGCTTTCTTT. This codes for CASSINGGKTMNTEAFF. The chain uses TRBV19 and TRBJ1-1, with D perhaps matching TRBD1 (5 bases). V dropped 3 bases and J dropped 0 bases, with 17 bases sitting between them. This CDR3 has 17 amino acids. Germline V gives CDR1 LNHDA, CDR2 SQIVND (reference sequence). Filled out from reference TRBV19 and TRBJ1-1, the complete variable domain reads DGGITQSPKYLFRKEGQNVTLSCEQNLNHDAMYWYRQDPGQGLRLIYYSQIVNDFQKGDIAEGYSVSREKKESFPLTVTSAQKNPTAFYLCASSINGGKTMNTEAFFGQGTRLTVV.

The V and J genes are TRBV9 and TRBJ2-3; TRBD2 aligns across 10 bases. J lost 2 bases, V lost 0 bases, and 6 bases had no gene match. CDR1 is SGDLS, CDR2 YYNGEE, per germline. The CDR3 loop spans 17 amino acids. CDR3: CASSVDASGSFTDTQYF. Written as DNA, the CDR3 is TGTGCCAGCAGCGTAGATGCTAGCGGGAGTTTCACAGATACGCAGTATTTT.

The gene calls are TRBV5-1 and TRBJ2-3; D is undetermined. Germline V gene sequence: CDR1 SGHRS, CDR2 YFSETQ. Deletions cut 4 bases from V and 0 bases from J, with 9 bases between. This CDR3 has 14 residues. DNA for the CDR3: TGCGCCAGCAGCCCTACTTTTAGCACAGATACGCAGTATTTT. Amino acid sequence: CASSPTFSTDTQYF. Using reference TRBV5-1 and TRBJ2-3 for the parts outside the CDR3, the full variable domain is KAGVTQTPRYLIKTRGQQVTLSCSPISGHRSVSWYQQTPGQGLQFLFEYFSETQRNKGNFPGRFSGRQFSNSRSEMNVSTLELGDSALYLCASSPTFSTDTQYFGPGTRLTVL.

The chain combines TRBV2 with TRBJ2-7, with 10 positions matching TRBD1. Germline V gives CDR1 SNHLY, CDR2 FYNNEI. The CDR3 length is 16 residues. V lost 0 bases, J lost 6 bases, and 8 bases stayed unmatched. Here the CDR3 DNA reads TGTGCCAGCAGTGAAGCGCTTGGGACAGGGGTCGGCGAGCAGTACTTC. It yields the protein CASSEALGTGVGEQYF.

The genes are TRBV7-9 and TRBJ2-2; TRBD1 aligns across 7 bases. V lost 5 bases to trimming and J lost 5 bases; unmatched junction nucleotides: 5. The V gene's germline CDR1 is SEHNR and CDR2 FQNEAQ (reference sequence). This CDR3 spans 14 amino acids. CDR3 in amino acids: CASSLQGRTGELFF. CDR3 in DNA: TGTGCCAGCAGCCTACAGGGGCGAACCGGGGAGCTGTTTTTT.

The chain couples TRBV10-3 to TRBJ1-1; a weak D match, TRBD1 (5 bases). Trimming took off 4 bases at V and 5 bases at J, with 11 bases between the two ends. Germline V gene data show CDR1 as ENHRY and CDR2 as SYGVKD. This CDR3 has 13 amino acids. CDR3 sequence reads: CAISVGGKTEAFF. The CDR3 nucleotides read TGTGCCATCAGTGTGGGGGGGAAGACTGAAGCTTTCTTT.

About this clone itself: The junction departs from the called germline gene at one end, perhaps through a read error. J is TRBJ1-1 and V is TRBV5-1; TRBD1 aligns across 7 bases. The CDR3 contains 14 residues. Per the germline V gene, CDR1 is SGHRS and CDR2 is YFSETQ. The CDR3, as DNA: TGCGCCAGCAGCTCACAGGGGTTGAACGCTGAAGCTTTCTTT. It codes for CASSSQGLNAEAFF. Based on the CDR3 plus reference TRBV5-1 and TRBJ1-1, the full variable domain is KAGVTQTPRYLIKTRGQQVTLSCSPISGHRSVSWYQQTPGQGLQFLFEYFSETQRNKGNFPGRFSGRQFSNSRSEMNVSTLELGDSALYLCASSSQGLNAEAFFGQGTRLTVV.

In nucleotides, the CDR3 is TGTGCCACCAGCAGAGAGGGGAGGGGAGAGACCCAGTACTTC. This sequence encodes CATSREGRGETQYF. The chain is built from TRBV15 and TRBJ2-5, with 7 bases matching TRBD2. The junction had 2 bases not matched to a gene; V was cut back by 0 bases and J by 4 bases. Germline V gives CDR1 LNHNV, CDR2 YYDKDF (reference sequence). The CDR3 is made up of 14 amino acids.

The V gene is TRBV13, the J gene TRBJ2-7; possibly TRBD2 for D (5 bases). CDR3 length: 15 amino acids. The ends were cut back, 2 bases at V and 7 bases at J, with 18 bases in the middle. Germline CDR1 and CDR2: PRHDT and FYEKMQ (reference sequence). CDR3 in amino acids: CASSLKGLSRWEQYF. For the CDR3, the DNA is TGTGCCAGCAGCTTAAAAGGACTCTCGAGGTGGGAGCAGTACTTC.

In its sample, this clone was seen once. One junction end does not reproduce the germline sequence, and a read error may be involved. This CDR3 is CASSLGRGLFF. Written as DNA, the CDR3 is TGTGCCAGCAGCTTAGGCAGGGGGCTGTTCTTC. V usage is TRBV7-2 and J usage is TRBJ1-2; TRBD1 matches 8 bases. CDR3 length equals 11 residues. CDR1 is SGHTA and CDR2 is FQGNSA in the germline V gene.

This CDR3 reads CASSSHDRGSQFF. The CDR3 coding sequence is TGTGCCAGCAGTAGCCACGACAGAGGAAGTCAGTTCTTC. The chain has TRBV28 and TRBJ2-1; D is perhaps TRBD1 (5 bases). V shed 5 bases and J shed 13 bases, with 18 bases lying between them. There are 13 residues in the CDR3. Per germline, CDR1 MDHEN and CDR2 SYDVKM.

This clone has a handful of counts. V usage is TRBV7-9 and J usage is TRBJ2-3; 7 bases align to TRBD2. The ends lost 2 bases at V and 4 bases at J; junction bases unmatched: 9. CDR3 length: 16 residues. The germline gives CDR1 SEHNR, CDR2 FQNEAQ (reference sequence). The CDR3 is CASSLFAVRGADTQYF. DNA for the CDR3: TGTGCCAGCAGCTTATTTGCTGTCCGGGGGGCAGATACGCAGTATTTT.

The V gene is TRBV15, the J gene TRBJ1-5, with D maybe TRBD1 (6 bases). This CDR3 spans 16 amino acids. CDR1 and CDR2 (germline): LNHNV, YYDKDF (reference sequence). V lost 0 bases to trimming and J lost 6 bases, with 15 bases between them. CDR3 coding DNA: TGTGCCACCAGCAGAGACAGGGGATCCGTAGGTCAGCCCCAGCATTTT. Translating it yields CATSRDRGSVGQPQHF.

The chain recombines TRBV5-1 with TRBJ2-1; TRBD2 aligns across 14 bases. Germline CDR1 reads SGHRS; CDR2 reads YFSETQ. This CDR3 spans 15 amino acids. V trimming: 3 bases; J trimming: 9 bases; junction bases outside the gene matches: 5. Written as DNA, the CDR3 is TGCGCCAGCAGCTCGACTAGCGGGGGGGCGGGTGAGCAGTTCTTC. Residues: CASSSTSGGAGEQFF.

This clone was counted between two and nine times. The rearrangement uses TRBV5-1 and TRBJ2-7; a possible D gene is TRBD1 (6 bases). The CDR3 spans 15 residues. The germline V gene has CDR1 SGHRS and CDR2 YFSETQ. Trimming took off 0 bases at V and 4 bases at J, with 14 bases between the two ends. CDR3 nucleotides: TGCGCCAGCAGCTTGGAAGGGTCTACAGGGTACGAGCAGTACTTC. It translates to CASSLEGSTGYEQYF.

The rearrangement links TRBV5-1 to TRBJ1-1, with unresolved D. V lost 4 bases and J lost 0, with 13 bases in between. CDR1 is SGHRS and CDR2 is YFSETQ in the germline V gene. This CDR3 is built from 15 residues. CDR3 coding DNA: TGCGCCAGCAGCCTCCTGTTCGCTATGAACACTGAAGCTTTCTTT. Its translation: CASSLLFAMNTEAFF.